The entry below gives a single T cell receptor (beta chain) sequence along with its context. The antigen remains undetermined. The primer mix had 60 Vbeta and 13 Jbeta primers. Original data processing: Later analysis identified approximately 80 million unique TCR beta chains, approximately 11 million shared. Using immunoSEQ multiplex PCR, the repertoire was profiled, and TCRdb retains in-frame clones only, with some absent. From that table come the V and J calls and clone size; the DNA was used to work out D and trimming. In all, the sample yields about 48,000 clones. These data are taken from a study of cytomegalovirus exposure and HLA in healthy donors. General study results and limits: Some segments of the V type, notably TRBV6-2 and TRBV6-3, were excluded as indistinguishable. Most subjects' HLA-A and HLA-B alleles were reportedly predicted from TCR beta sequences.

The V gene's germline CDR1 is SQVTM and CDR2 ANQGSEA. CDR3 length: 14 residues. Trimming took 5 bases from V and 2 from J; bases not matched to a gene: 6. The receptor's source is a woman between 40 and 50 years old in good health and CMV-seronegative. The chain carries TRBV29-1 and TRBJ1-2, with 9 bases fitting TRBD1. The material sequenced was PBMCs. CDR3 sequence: CSVSDGQGNYGYTF. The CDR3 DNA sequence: TGCAGCGTTTCCGACGGACAGGGGAACTATGGCTACACCTTC.